A selection of T cell receptor beta chains follows, all from one sample in a study of T-cell reconstitution after alpha-beta-depleted transplantation in children. TCRdb redid the calling of the PCR reads with MiXCR, one entry per CDR3 protein. Of hundreds of thousands of distinct CDR3 sequences listed, roughly 14% were seen once; the top ten hold 0.79%. The sequences come from PBMCs, collected before TCRalphabeta/CD19-depleted stem cell transplant. Receptor source: a girl aged 2-15 years with congenital amegakaryocytic thrombocytopenia, due to receive a stem cell transplant. Each CDR3 is given with its conserved first and last residue. The D gene is left open where the match is weak. Clone size is given for some rows only: seen once, a few or many times, or a class if the clone is expanded.

TRBJ1-5 | - | TRBV3-1 | 13 | - | TGTGCCAGCAGTCGGGGCCGCAATCAGCCCCAGCATTTT | CASSRGRNQPQHF
TRBJ2-1 | TRBD2 | TRBV20-1 | 16 | many | TGCAGTGCCCCGATAGCGGGAGGGGACATCTACAATGAGCAGTTCTTC | CSAPIAGGDIYNEQFF
TRBJ2-7 | - | TRBV7-2 | 20 | - | TGTGCCAGCAGCTTACGCGCCACCAGTTGGGTAGGGCTAGCATCTTACGAGCAGTACTTC | CASSLRATSWVGLASYEQYF
TRBJ2-5 | - | TRBV10-3 | 14 | many | TGTGCCATCAGTGAGCCTGGATTCCAAGAGACCCAGTACTTC | CAISEPGFQETQYF
TRBJ2-1 | TRBD2 | TRBV28 | 13 | few | TGTGCCAGCAGTCCGATACTAGCGGGAGAGGGGTTCTTC | CASSPILAGEGFF
TRBJ2-1 | - | TRBV20-1 | 16 | many | TGCAGTGCTAGAGACCCGGGGCTCCTTCACAACAATGAGCAGTTCTTC | CSARDPGLLHNNEQFF
TRBJ2-1 | TRBD2 | TRBV5-1 | 14 | few | TGCGCCAGCAGCTTGAGCGGGAAAGGAAATGAGCAGTTCTTC | CASSLSGKGNEQFF
TRBJ2-1 | - | TRBV20-1 | 15 | many | TGCAGTGCTAGGTTTCCGGGGGAGCCCTACAATGAGCAGTTCTTC | CSARFPGEPYNEQFF
TRBJ2-5 | - | TRBV12-3/TRBV12-4 | 13 | many | TGTGCCAGCAGTTTATTTGGGGGAGAGACCCAGTACTTC | CASSLFGGETQYF
TRBJ2-1 | - | TRBV24-1 | 12 | many | TGTGCCACCAGTCGTAAGTGGGGTGAGCAGTTCTTC | CATSRKWGEQFF
TRBJ2-7 | TRBD2 | TRBV5-1 | 16 | many | TGCGCCAGCAGCTTGGGGAGCGGGGAGTATTCCTACGAGCAGTACTTC | CASSLGSGEYSYEQYF
TRBJ2-5 | - | TRBV7-9 | 14 | - | TGTGCCAGCAGCTTAGAAAGGCGTCAAGAGACCCAGTACTTC | CASSLERRQETQYF
TRBJ1-2 | - | TRBV30 | 11 | - | TGTGCCTGTTCACAGGGAGAAGGCTACACCTTC | CACSQGEGYTF
TRBJ1-1 | - | TRBV20-1 | 14 | many | TGCAGTGCCCACGAGGGTCAGTCGAACACTGAAGCTTTCTTT | CSAHEGQSNTEAFF
TRBJ1-2 | - | TRBV20-1 | 14 | - | TGCAGTGCTCGCCTGGGCGGACCATACTATGGCTACACCTTC | CSARLGGPYYGYTF
TRBJ2-1 | TRBD2 | TRBV20-1 | 19 | once | TGCAGTGCTAGCCGACTAGCGGGAGGGGCCTTTAGCTCCTACAATGAGCAGCTCTTC | CSASRLAGGAFSSYNEQLF
TRBJ2-1 | TRBD1 | TRBV27 | 11 | - | TGTGCCAGCCACAGGGGCAATGAGCAGTTCTTC | CASHRGNEQFF
TRBJ2-3 | - | TRBV5-1 | 15 | few | TGCGCCAGCAGCCCGGGACACCTGGGGGCAGATACGCAGTATTTT | CASSPGHLGADTQYF
TRBJ2-1 | - | TRBV20-1 | 14 | many | TGCAGTGCTAGTAGGGCGATCTCCTACAATGAGCAGTTCTTC | CSASRAISYNEQFF
TRBJ2-1 | TRBD2 | TRBV12-3/TRBV12-4 | 21 | - | TGTGCCAGCAGTTTGGTACGTAGGGGACTAGCGGGAAAACAACGGGACAATGAGCAGTTCTTC | CASSLVRRGLAGKQRDNEQFF
TRBJ2-3 | - | TRBV5-1 | 16 | few | TGCGCCAGCAGCTTGGACGGCGGGTTCACCACAGATACGCAGTATTTT | CASSLDGGFTTDTQYF
TRBJ2-1 | - | TRBV10-1 | 13 | many | TGCGCCAGCGGCGGCAGCTCCTACAATGAGCAGTTCTTC | CASGGSSYNEQFF
TRBJ2-6 | - | TRBV18 | 14 | few | TGTGCCAGCTCACGTGACTCTGGGGCCAACGTCCTGACTTTC | CASSRDSGANVLTF
TRBJ2-3 | - | TRBV5-1 | 15 | many | TGCGCCAGCAGCTTGGGCGCCGGCAGCACAGATACGCAGTATTTT | CASSLGAGSTDTQYF
TRBJ2-6 | - | TRBV7-7 | 15 | few | TGTGCCAGCAGCCAGGGTTTCTCTGGGGCCAACGTCCTGACTTTC | CASSQGFSGANVLTF
TRBJ1-5 | - | TRBV19 | 15 | few | TGTGCCAGTAGTATAGCAAGGGGAGTAAATCAGCCCCAGCATTTT | CASSIARGVNQPQHF
TRBJ2-5 | - | TRBV20-1 | 12 | few | TGCAGTGCTGGGGACAGCGGGGAGACCCAGTACTTC | CSAGDSGETQYF